Each of the 15 T cell receptor beta chains below was sequenced from the same sample in a study of response to subunit inactivated influenza vaccine (dated 2018 in TCRdb). The library was built by means of RT-PCR. These reads were obtained on an Illumina HiSeq 2500. TCRdb handled the public reads itself, with Q25 trimming in fastp and clone calling in MiXCR, and kept productive beta chains. Under each unique CDR3 protein, matching rows form one entry showing the most common genes and DNA. The sample table contains about 540,000 distinct CDR3 sequences; only one count was recorded for around 13% of them. Around 10% of the sample goes to the ten largest clones. Sample: PBMCs from blood, taken about 11 days after vaccination. The receptors originated from a man aged 45-65 years who received an inactivated influenza vaccine. Donor details come from another sample of the same person, matched by shared clones.

This clonotype occurred many times. The V call is TRBV7-8, the J call TRBJ2-1, with D perhaps TRBD2 (5 bases). Per germline, CDR1 SGHVS and CDR2 FQNEAQ. V was trimmed by 5 bases and J by 2 bases, leaving 13 bases between them. The CDR3 runs 15 residues. The CDR3 spells CASSPTRVTYNEQFF. The CDR3 nucleotides are TGTGCCAGCAGCCCCACGAGGGTGACCTACAATGAGCAGTTCTTC.

In its sample, this clonotype was seen a few times. V usage is TRBV10-3 and J usage is TRBJ2-7; TRBD2 aligns across 12 bases. CDR1 and CDR2 (germline): ENHRY, SYGVKD. V lost 4 bases and J lost 6; bases outside the gene matches: 7. The CDR3 length is 15 residues. In DNA, the CDR3 is TGTGCCATCAGTGGGTGGACTAGCGGGAAACCCGAGCAGTACTTC. Residues: CAISGWTSGKPEQYF.

This clonotype has just a few counts. V usage is TRBV18 and J usage is TRBJ2-7; D might be TRBD1 or TRBD2, each matching 5 bases. V shed 2 bases and J shed 6 bases, with 17 bases lying between them. CDR1 KGHSH and CDR2 LQKENI come from the germline V gene. This CDR3 region has 15 residues. DNA of the CDR3: TGTGCCAGCTCACCAGTAATAGGGCAGGGAGTCGAGCAGTACTTC. This sequence encodes CASSPVIGQGVEQYF.

This sequence joins TRBV10-3 and TRBJ1-5, with 7 bases matching TRBD1. V trimming: 6 bases; J trimming: 3 bases; junction bases outside the gene matches: 5. Germline CDR1 and CDR2: ENHRY and SYGVKD. This CDR3 has 14 residues. The CDR3 protein is CAISRTGDNQPQHF. CDR3 nucleotides: TGTGCCATCAGCAGAACAGGGGACAATCAGCCCCAGCATTTT.

This clonotype has a handful of counts. The chain is built from TRBV11-2 and TRBJ2-5; D possibly corresponds to TRBD2 (6 bases). Germline values: CDR1 SGHAT, CDR2 FQNNGV. V was trimmed by 7 bases and J by 1 base, leaving 13 bases between them. The CDR3 covers 14 residues. This CDR3 is CASKPRGSQETQYF. CDR3 coding DNA: TGTGCCAGCAAGCCGCGGGGCAGCCAAGAGACCCAGTACTTC.

In its sample, this clonotype was seen a few times. The rearrangement joins TRBV2 to TRBJ1-2; 9 bases map to TRBD1. The V segment lost 9 bases and the J segment 4 bases; nucleotides outside the gene matches: 12. Germline-derived CDR1 and CDR2 are SNHLY and FYNNEI. The CDR3 is made up of 15 amino acids. The CDR3 is CASQGQGLLGYGYTF. As DNA, the CDR3 is TGTGCCAGTCAGGGACAGGGACTTTTGGGCTATGGCTACACCTTC.

This clonotype came up a few times. The chain uses TRBV28 and TRBJ2-7; 7 bases fit TRBD2. Germline V gene data show CDR1 as MDHEN and CDR2 as SYDVKM. This CDR3 spans 15 amino acids. With V trimmed by 4 bases and J by 1 base, 7 bases remained unmatched. Here the CDR3 reads CASSSPSGGSYEQYF. The CDR3, as DNA: TGTGCCAGCAGTTCCCCTAGCGGAGGATCCTACGAGCAGTACTTC.

This clonotype was recorded a few times. This chain links TRBV6-5 with TRBJ1-3; tentatively, D is TRBD1 (5 bases). This CDR3 has 14 amino acids. V was clipped by 0 bases and J by 2 bases, with 5 bases between them. The V gene's germline CDR1 is MNHEY and CDR2 SVGAGI. For the CDR3, the DNA is TGTGCCAGCAGTTACTCGGGGCCTGGAAACACCATATATTTT. It codes for CASSYSGPGNTIYF.

This clonotype was picked up a small number of times. The chain is built from TRBV29-1 and TRBJ1-2, with D unclear. The V end lost 1 base, the J end lost 7 bases, and 13 bases lay between the germline ends. The CDR3 length is 13 residues. CDR1 is SQVTM, CDR2 ANQGSEA, per germline. The CDR3 region is CSVEGVRIGGYTF. CDR3 nucleotides: TGCAGCGTTGAAGGGGTCAGGATAGGTGGCTACACCTTC.

The chain combines TRBV5-1 with TRBJ2-5, with D unresolved. CDR1 is SGHRS, CDR2 YFSETQ, per germline. CDR3 size: 15 residues. With 4 bases removed from V and 4 bases from J, the gap between germline ends came to 17 bases. Here the CDR3 DNA reads TGCGCCAGCAGCGAAGGGCAGCTTGGTGGAGAGACCCAGTACTTC. This translates into CASSEGQLGGETQYF.

This clonotype was seen more than once but under ten times. The chain has TRBV20-1 and TRBJ2-7; 7 nucleotides line up with TRBD1. This CDR3 has 14 amino acids. V was pared by 6 bases and J by 2 bases, with 10 bases of the junction left unmatched. Germline CDR1 is DFQATT and CDR2 is SNEGSKA (reference sequence). CDR3: CSALRQQGPYEQYF. As DNA, the CDR3 is TGCAGTGCCCTCCGGCAACAGGGGCCCTACGAGCAGTACTTC.

This clonotype was counted only a few times. The CDR3 loop is CASSPDRAREQYF. The CDR3 nucleotides are TGCGCCAGCAGCCCGGACAGGGCAAGGGAGCAGTACTTC. The V and J genes are TRBV10-2 and TRBJ2-7; 8 bases are shared with TRBD1. Losses at the gene ends were 6 bases for V and 7 bases for J; bases not matched to a gene: 8. Germline assignment: CDR1 WSHSY and CDR2 SAAADI. The CDR3 loop spans 13 amino acids.

The table lists this clonotype with many counts. The chain couples TRBV5-1 to TRBJ2-1; 11 bases align to TRBD2. The CDR3 contains 17 residues. V lost 0 bases, J lost 6 bases, and 8 bases stayed unmatched. Germline V gives CDR1 SGHRS, CDR2 YFSETQ. CDR3 loop: CASSLAASGRRPNEQFF. The CDR3, as DNA: TGCGCCAGCAGCTTGGCAGCTAGCGGGAGGAGGCCCAATGAGCAGTTCTTC.

This clonotype showed up just a few times. The rearrangement joins TRBV12-3 or TRBV12-4 to TRBJ1-6; D possibly corresponds to TRBD1 (6 bases). The CDR3 sequence is 14 residues long. Trimming removed 3 bases at V and 10 bases at J, with 13 bases between. The CDR3 bases are TGTGCCAGCAGTTTTACCAGGGGCGGATCACCCCTCCACTTT. Amino acids: CASSFTRGGSPLHF.

This clonotype was counted once. The V gene is TRBV7-9, the J gene TRBJ1-1; maybe TRBD1 (5 bases). From germline, CDR1 is SEHNR and CDR2 FQNEAQ (reference sequence). This CDR3 has 14 amino acids. V was trimmed by 8 bases and J by 0 bases, leaving 13 bases between them. This CDR3 is CASPQGTLNTEAFF. CDR3 nucleotides: TGTGCCAGCCCCCAAGGGACCTTGAACACTGAAGCTTTCTTT.